The T cell receptor (beta chain) under discussion was sequenced for a study of Graves' ophthalmopathy and Graves' hyperthyroidism. General study points: Distinction of ophthalmopathy from stable hyperthyroidism by a 13-signature model reached approximately 88% sensitivity and roughly 78% specificity.

RNA transcripts yielded amplified TCR beta CDR3 regions. Following a first-round RT-PCR that used HTBI primers, a second-round multiplex PCR was carried out. Each CDR3 protein is one row after TCRdb ran MiXCR on the multiplex PCR reads. The table records 300,000 to 400,000 distinct CDR3 sequences, about 18% of them present only once. Additional autoimmune diseases, uncontrolled infections, pregnancy or lactation disqualified patients. PBMCs were obtained from 10 ml of fresh peripheral blood. The J segment lost 2 bases and the V segment lost 5 bases, leaving 6 bases of the junction unmatched. This CDR3 comprises 15 residues. The V gene's germline CDR1 is SGHTA and CDR2 FQGNSA. This clonotype has ten or more counts. Its antigen is not known.

This receptor was obtained from an adult woman with stable Graves' hyperthyroidism. Sequenced material: peripheral blood. The gene calls are TRBV7-2 and TRBJ1-5; 7 bases fit TRBD1. CDR3 protein: CASSRGGGGNQPQHF. DNA for the CDR3: TGTGCCAGCAGCAGAGGGGGCGGTGGCAATCAGCCCCAGCATTTT.